These 18 T cell receptor beta chains originate from one sample sequenced in a study of blood T cell repertoires in COVID-19 (dated by TCRdb to about 2020). The library came from the immunoSEQ multiplex PCR assay. TCRdb holds this immuneACCESS table with in-frame rearrangements only. Some clones are missing; in checked studies, unresolved V genes explain under half, and the rest has no known cause. The sample table lists 100,000 to 150,000 clones, less than 85% of them with a count of one. Together, the top ten hold less than 15% of the sample. The specimen was peripheral blood. The receptors were sampled from a woman aged 55-75 years with acute or convalescent COVID-19.

This clone was counted once. The J gene is TRBJ1-5, the V gene TRBV9; TRBD1 might be the D (5 bases). The CDR3 runs to 15 residues. Between the trimmed V and J ends, which lost 2 bases and 1 base, there was a span of 10 bases. In germline, CDR1 is SGDLS, CDR2 YYNGEE. CDR3 in amino acids: CASSVSGGSNQPQHF. In DNA form, the CDR3 reads TGTGCCAGCAGCGTCTCGGGGGGGAGCAATCAGCCCCAGCATTTT.

J is TRBJ1-2 and V is TRBV2; D remains unclear. V shed 6 bases and J shed 3 bases, with 8 bases lying between them. From germline, CDR1 is SNHLY and CDR2 FYNNEI. CDR3 size: 12 residues. CDR3 sequence reads: CASRMTDYGYTF. The DNA for the CDR3 is TGTGCCAGCAGGATGACTGACTATGGCTACACCTTC.

V is TRBV2 and J is TRBJ1-4; maybe TRBD1 (5 bases). Germline CDR1 SNHLY, CDR2 FYNNEI. The CDR3 sequence is 15 residues long. Trimming pared 6 bases from V and 6 bases from J, leaving 17 bases between. Written as DNA, the CDR3 is TGTGCCAGCAGGGGGGGTCGAAATGGGGATGAAAAACTGTTTTTT. Translating it yields CASRGGRNGDEKLFF.

V and J are TRBV29-1 and TRBJ1-2; 8 positions match TRBD1. The V and J ends lost 4 bases and 2 bases, in that order; junction bases with no gene match: 3. The CDR3 contains 13 residues. Germline CDR1 SQVTM, CDR2 ANQGSEA. Here the CDR3 reads CSVADRGNYGYTF. CDR3 DNA: TGCAGCGTTGCTGACAGGGGAAACTATGGCTACACCTTC.

The gene calls are TRBV18 and TRBJ2-2; 9 nucleotides match TRBD1. The junction had 11 bases not matched to a gene; V was cut back by 0 bases and J by 0 bases. The CDR3 has 20 residues. Germline loops: CDR1 KGHSH, CDR2 LQKENI. The CDR3 DNA reads TGTGCCAGCTCACCACCGATGGGACAGGGATCTCGCACGAACACCGGGGAGCTGTTTTTT. Amino acid sequence: CASSPPMGQGSRTNTGELFF. Variable domain in full (rest from reference TRBV18 and TRBJ2-2): NAGVMQNPRHLVRRRGQEARLRCSPMKGHSHVYWYRQLPEEGLKFMVYLQKENIIDESGMPKERFSAEFPKEGPSILRIQQVVRGDSAAYFCASSPPMGQGSRTNTGELFFGEGSRLTVL.

The chain joins TRBV5-6 to TRBJ2-1; no clear D gene. The V gene lost 2 bases and the J gene lost 7 bases, with 4 bases spanning the gap. The CDR3 spans 11 residues. Germline CDR1 and CDR2: SGHDT and YYEEEE. The CDR3 DNA reads TGTGCCAGCAGCTTCGCGAATGAGCAGTTCTTC. Translated, it gives CASSFANEQFF.

J is TRBJ1-3 and V is TRBV5-1; perhaps TRBD1 as D (5 bases). The germline V gene encodes CDR1 SGHRS and CDR2 YFSETQ. CDR3 size: 14 residues. Trimming took off 0 bases at V and 8 bases at J, with 12 bases between the two ends. The CDR3 sequence: CASSLDRNGDTIYF. CDR3 nucleotides: TGCGCCAGCAGCTTGGACAGGAACGGTGACACCATATATTTT.

This clone occurred a few times. The rearrangement uses TRBV2 and TRBJ2-7; the match to TRBD1 covers 7 bases. Germline values: CDR1 SNHLY, CDR2 FYNNEI. The V and J ends lost 5 bases and 6 bases, in that order; junction bases with no gene match: 13. The CDR3 has 15 amino acids. The CDR3 sequence: CASSPGGGGPGEQYV. The CDR3 bases are TGTGCCAGCAGTCCAGGGGGTGGGGGACCCGGCGAGCAGTACGTC.

This chain links TRBV4-1 with TRBJ2-1, with 9 nucleotides matching TRBD2. Germline V gives CDR1 MGHRA, CDR2 YSYEKL. The CDR3 extends over 16 amino acids. J was trimmed by 8 bases and V by 0 bases; bases with no gene match: 8. CDR3 region: CASSQEFAGGRDEQFF. The CDR3 nucleotides read TGCGCCAGCAGCCAAGAATTCGCGGGGGGGCGGGATGAGCAGTTCTTC.

V and J are TRBV4-1 and TRBJ1-2; unclear D gene. V shed 1 base and J shed 1 base, with 10 bases lying between them. The length of the CDR3 is 15 residues. CDR1 MGHRA and CDR2 YSYEKL come from the germline V gene. The CDR3 loop is CASSQGGDINYGYTF. The CDR3 DNA is TGCGCCAGCAGCCAAGGCGGGGATATTAACTATGGCTACACCTTC.

The chain joins TRBV27 to TRBJ1-2, with a weak D call TRBD1 (6 bases). Germline V gives CDR1 MNHEY, CDR2 SMNVEV (reference sequence). The CDR3 covers 12 residues. Trimming pared 5 bases from V and 4 bases from J, leaving 8 bases between. CDR3: CASSPGAYGYTF. CDR3 nucleotides: TGTGCCAGCAGTCCAGGGGCCTATGGCTACACCTTC.

The V call is TRBV5-5, the J call TRBJ1-1; D is undetermined. V gave up 0 bases and J gave up 2 bases, with 8 bases separating them. CDR1 is SGHKS and CDR2 is YYEKEE in the germline V gene (reference sequence). There are 14 residues in the CDR3. The CDR3 loop reads CASSLGAVNTEAFF. The CDR3 DNA reads as TGTGCCAGCAGCTTGGGGGCAGTCAACACTGAAGCTTTCTTT.

The chain uses TRBV2 and TRBJ1-2; no reliable D call. The CDR3 sequence is 13 residues long. Germline CDR1 SNHLY, CDR2 FYNNEI. Trimming took 6 bases from V and 0 from J, leaving 8 bases between them. The CDR3 sequence: CASRKAANYGYTF. For the CDR3, the DNA is TGTGCCAGCAGGAAAGCGGCTAACTATGGCTACACCTTC.

The CDR3 loop reads CASSFQRGVGETQYF. DNA of the CDR3: TGTGCCAGCAGCTTTCAGCGGGGGGTGGGAGAGACCCAGTACTTC. The chain recombines TRBV7-2 with TRBJ2-5; the match to TRBD2 covers 9 bases. Germline V CDR1 and CDR2: SGHTA, FQGNSA. V shed 3 bases and J 4 bases; nucleotides not matched to a gene: 6. This CDR3 has 15 amino acids. Full variable domain (remainder filled in from reference TRBV7-2 and TRBJ2-5): GAGVSQSPSNKVTEKGKDVELRCDPISGHTALYWYRQSLGQGLEFLIYFQGNSAPDKSGLPSDRFSAERTGGSVSTLTIQRTQQEDSAVYLCASSFQRGVGETQYFGPGTRLLVL.

The V call is TRBV5-5, the J call TRBJ1-5; 7 bases are a match to TRBD1. Germline CDR1 SGHKS, CDR2 YYEKEE (reference sequence). J gave up 8 bases and V 4 bases, and 9 bases lay outside the gene matches. This CDR3 contains 14 residues. The CDR3 region has the DNA TGTGCCAGCAGCCTACAGGGGTCGGCGAAGCCCCAGCATTTT. This sequence encodes CASSLQGSAKPQHF.

J is TRBJ2-3 and V is TRBV9; D gene uncertain. Germline CDR1 is SGDLS and CDR2 is YYNGEE. Trimming left V 0 bases short and J 1 base short, with 9 bases between. The CDR3 is made up of 15 amino acids. CDR3 protein: CASSVGGRGTDTQYF. Here the CDR3 DNA reads TGTGCCAGCAGCGTAGGAGGCCGGGGCACAGATACGCAGTATTTT. The full variable domain, its missing parts supplied by reference TRBV9 and TRBJ2-3, is DSGVTQTPKHLITATGQRVTLRCSPRSGDLSVYWYQQSLDQGLQFLIQYYNGEERAKGNILERFSAQQFPDLHSELNLSSLELGDSALYFCASSVGGRGTDTQYFGPGTRLTVL.

The CDR3 here is CASSLGSGSGNTIYF. The CDR3 coding sequence is TGCGCCAGCAGCTTGGGGTCAGGCAGTGGGAACACCATATATTTT. J is TRBJ1-3 and V is TRBV5-1; D not certain. Germline V CDR1 and CDR2: SGHRS, YFSETQ. V was trimmed by 0 bases and J by 7 bases, leaving 14 bases between them. The CDR3 sequence is 15 residues long. Using reference TRBV5-1 and TRBJ1-3 for the parts outside the CDR3, the full variable domain is KAGVTQTPRYLIKTRGQQVTLSCSPISGHRSVSWYQQTPGQGLQFLFEYFSETQRNKGNFPGRFSGRQFSNSRSEMNVSTLELGDSALYLCASSLGSGSGNTIYFGEGSWLTVV.

The V and J genes are TRBV5-1 and TRBJ1-1; tentatively, D is TRBD1 (6 bases). Deletions cut 4 bases from V and 5 bases from J, with 12 bases between. This CDR3 comprises 13 residues. Germline V gene sequence: CDR1 SGHRS, CDR2 YFSETQ. Written as DNA, the CDR3 is TGCGCCAGCAGCCTGGGAACAGGGACTGAAGCTTTCTTT. Its protein product is CASSLGTGTEAFF.